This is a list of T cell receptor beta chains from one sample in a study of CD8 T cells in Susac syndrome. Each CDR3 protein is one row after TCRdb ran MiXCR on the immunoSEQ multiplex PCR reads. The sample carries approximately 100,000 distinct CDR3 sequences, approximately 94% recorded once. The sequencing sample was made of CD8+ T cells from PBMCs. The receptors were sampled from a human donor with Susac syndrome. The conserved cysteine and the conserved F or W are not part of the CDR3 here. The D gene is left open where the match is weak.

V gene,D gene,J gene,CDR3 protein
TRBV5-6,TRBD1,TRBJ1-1,ASSSVDRANTEAF
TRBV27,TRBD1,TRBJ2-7,ASSYGTGPSYEQY
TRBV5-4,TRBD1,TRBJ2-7,ASSGSGQGGSYEQY
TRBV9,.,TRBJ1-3,ASMGGNTIY
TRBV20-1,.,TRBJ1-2,SAPPGGANYGYT
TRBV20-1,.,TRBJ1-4,SARLGQNEKLF
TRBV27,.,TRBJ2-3,ASSLTRRRSDTQY
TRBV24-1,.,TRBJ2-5,ATSMADQETQY
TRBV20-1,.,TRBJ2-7,SAGSSYEQY
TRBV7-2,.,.,ASSLSDVYEQY
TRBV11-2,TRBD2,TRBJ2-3,ASSLGGLARSTDTQY
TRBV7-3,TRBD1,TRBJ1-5,ASSLTRGRPQH
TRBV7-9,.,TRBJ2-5,ASSLEVLETQY
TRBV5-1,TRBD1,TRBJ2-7,ASAPGQGEQY
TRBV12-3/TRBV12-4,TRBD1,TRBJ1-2,ASSGTGTSSYGYT
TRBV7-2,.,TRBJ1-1,ASSLTFQAEAF
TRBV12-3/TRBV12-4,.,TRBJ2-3,ASSVTDTQY
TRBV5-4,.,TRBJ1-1,ASSPDINTEAF